These T cell receptor beta chains were read from a single sample in a study of shared clonotypes between healthy human individuals. Clones were read by immunoSEQ multiplex PCR, and TCRdb kept only the in-frame ones, dropping some. The sample has a few million clones, roughly nine tenths seen once. Material: naive CD4+ T cells sorted from blood. These receptors came from a man aged 18-30 years in good health. The CDR3 runs from the conserved cysteine through the conserved F or W. Fields, in order: clone size, J gene, D gene, V gene, CDR3 protein, CDR3 DNA. A D gene is named only where the DNA matches it firmly. Some rows have no size entry. The others give once, few or many, or a class for an expanded clone.

abundance: NA; j_gene: TRBJ2-1; d_gene: TRBD2; v_gene: TRBV5-1; CDR3aa: CASTTSGRNEQFF; CDR3nt: TGCGCCAGCACCACTAGCGGGAGGAATGAGCAGTTCTTC
abundance: NA; j_gene: TRBJ2-2; d_gene: TRBD1; v_gene: TRBV9; CDR3aa: CASSATGFAGELFF; CDR3nt: TGTGCCAGCAGCGCGACAGGGTTTGCCGGGGAGCTGTTTTTT
abundance: NA; j_gene: TRBJ1-2; d_gene: NA; v_gene: TRBV18; CDR3aa: CASSPGDGYTF; CDR3nt: TGTGCCAGCTCACCCGGCGATGGCTACACCTTC
abundance: NA; j_gene: TRBJ2-7; d_gene: TRBD1; v_gene: TRBV6-5; CDR3aa: CASSRQGFVYEQYF; CDR3nt: TGTGCCAGCAGTAGACAGGGGTTCGTCTACGAGCAGTACTTC
abundance: NA; j_gene: TRBJ1-1; d_gene: NA; v_gene: TRBV5-1; CDR3aa: CASSLRDGPGEAFF; CDR3nt: TGCGCCAGCAGCTTGCGGGACGGCCCTGGAGAAGCTTTCTTT
abundance: NA; j_gene: TRBJ1-2; d_gene: NA; v_gene: TRBV7-9; CDR3aa: CASSLVSGQGYTF; CDR3nt: TGTGCCAGCAGCTTAGTATCCGGCCAGGGCTACACCTTC
abundance: NA; j_gene: TRBJ2-5; d_gene: NA; v_gene: TRBV5-1; CDR3aa: CASSLDPSGTQYF; CDR3nt: TGCGCCAGCAGCTTGGACCCCTCTGGGACCCAGTACTTC
abundance: NA; j_gene: TRBJ1-5; d_gene: TRBD1; v_gene: TRBV15; CDR3aa: CATREGRQGSGPQHF; CDR3nt: TGTGCCACCCGGGAAGGTCGACAGGGGAGTGGGCCCCAGCATTTT
abundance: few; j_gene: TRBJ1-1; d_gene: TRBD1; v_gene: TRBV18; CDR3aa: CASSSQGVDTEAFF; CDR3nt: TGTGCCAGCTCATCCCAGGGGGTGGACACTGAAGCTTTCTTT
abundance: NA; j_gene: TRBJ1-1; d_gene: NA; v_gene: TRBV6-6; CDR3aa: CASSYSQGWNTEAFF; CDR3nt: TGTGCCAGCAGTTACTCTCAGGGGTGGAACACTGAAGCTTTCTTT
abundance: NA; j_gene: TRBJ2-5; d_gene: NA; v_gene: TRBV10-1; CDR3aa: CASSAPSETQYF; CDR3nt: TGCGCCAGCAGTGCACCGTCAGAGACCCAGTACTTC
abundance: NA; j_gene: TRBJ2-2; d_gene: TRBD2; v_gene: TRBV2; CDR3aa: CASKSGMGGELFF; CDR3nt: TGTGCCAGCAAGAGCGGGATGGGAGGGGAGCTGTTTTTT
abundance: NA; j_gene: TRBJ2-1; d_gene: TRBD2; v_gene: TRBV6-5; CDR3aa: CASSRPGTIGNEQFF; CDR3nt: TGTGCCAGCAGCCGCCCCGGGACTATAGGCAATGAGCAGTTCTTC
abundance: NA; j_gene: TRBJ2-3; d_gene: TRBD2; v_gene: TRBV5-1; CDR3aa: CASSLVGLAPQYF; CDR3nt: TGCGCCAGCAGCTTGGTAGGACTAGCGCCGCAGTATTTT
abundance: NA; j_gene: TRBJ2-3; d_gene: NA; v_gene: TRBV15; CDR3aa: CATSRDPTDTQYF; CDR3nt: TGTGCCACCAGCAGAGACCCCACAGATACGCAGTATTTT
abundance: NA; j_gene: TRBJ1-6; d_gene: NA; v_gene: TRBV6-5; CDR3aa: CASSYSGVNSPLHF; CDR3nt: TGTGCCAGCAGTTACTCAGGGGTCAATTCACCCCTCCACTTT
abundance: NA; j_gene: TRBJ2-7; d_gene: NA; v_gene: TRBV20-1; CDR3aa: CSSAPDYEQYF; CDR3nt: TGCAGTTCTGCTCCGGACTACGAGCAGTACTTC
abundance: NA; j_gene: TRBJ2-3; d_gene: TRBD2; v_gene: TRBV11-2; CDR3aa: CASSFTSGRTDTQYF; CDR3nt: TGTGCCAGCAGCTTTACTAGCGGGAGGACAGATACGCAGTATTTT
abundance: once; j_gene: TRBJ2-5; d_gene: TRBD1; v_gene: TRBV20-1; CDR3aa: CSVGTEETQYF; CDR3nt: TGCAGTGTGGGGACAGAAGAGACCCAGTACTTC
abundance: few; j_gene: TRBJ1-6; d_gene: NA; v_gene: TRBV4-1; CDR3aa: CASSQDPGVTPLHF; CDR3nt: TGCGCCAGCAGCCAGGACCCAGGGGTAACACCCCTCCACTTT
abundance: NA; j_gene: TRBJ2-3; d_gene: NA; v_gene: TRBV4-1; CDR3aa: CASSPHLVGTQYF; CDR3nt: TGCGCCAGCAGCCCGCATCTCGTAGGTACGCAGTATTTT
abundance: NA; j_gene: TRBJ1-2; d_gene: TRBD1; v_gene: TRBV7-2; CDR3aa: CASSLGTGSNGYTF; CDR3nt: TGTGCCAGCAGCCTAGGGACAGGCTCAAATGGCTACACCTTC
abundance: NA; j_gene: TRBJ2-2; d_gene: NA; v_gene: TRBV30; CDR3aa: CAWTPAGTLYTGELFF; CDR3nt: TGTGCCTGGACTCCCGCCGGGACTCTCTACACCGGGGAGCTGTTTTTT
abundance: NA; j_gene: TRBJ2-2; d_gene: NA; v_gene: TRBV7-2; CDR3aa: CASSVSVTGELFF; CDR3nt: TGTGCCAGCAGTGTTAGCGTGACCGGGGAGCTGTTTTTT
abundance: NA; j_gene: TRBJ1-2; d_gene: NA; v_gene: TRBV6-1; CDR3aa: CASKRTANYGYTF; CDR3nt: TGTGCCAGCAAAAGGACAGCAAACTATGGCTACACCTTC
abundance: few; j_gene: TRBJ1-4; d_gene: NA; v_gene: TRBV6-5; CDR3aa: CASSFLTGNEKLFF; CDR3nt: TGTGCCAGCAGTTTTCTCACAGGGAATGAAAAACTGTTTTTT
abundance: NA; j_gene: TRBJ2-7; d_gene: NA; v_gene: TRBV5-1; CDR3aa: CASSPGPSYEQYF; CDR3nt: TGCGCCAGCAGCCCCGGACCTTCCTACGAGCAGTACTTC
abundance: NA; j_gene: TRBJ2-7; d_gene: NA; v_gene: TRBV7-2; CDR3aa: CASSLAQVSYEQYF; CDR3nt: TGTGCCAGCAGCTTAGCGCAGGTCTCCTACGAGCAGTACTTC
abundance: once; j_gene: TRBJ1-5; d_gene: NA; v_gene: TRBV19; CDR3aa: CASSIEYGITYQPQHF; CDR3nt: TGTGCCAGTAGTATCGAATACGGCATAACCTATCAGCCCCAGCATTTT
abundance: NA; j_gene: TRBJ2-3; d_gene: NA; v_gene: TRBV28; CDR3aa: CASSGAHSLDTQYF; CDR3nt: TGTGCCAGCAGTGGGGCCCACAGCCTGGATACGCAGTATTTT
abundance: NA; j_gene: TRBJ2-7; d_gene: NA; v_gene: TRBV4-3; CDR3aa: CASSPPTIASSYEQYF; CDR3nt: TGCGCCAGCAGCCCCCCCACAATAGCGAGCTCCTACGAGCAGTACTTC
abundance: NA; j_gene: TRBJ2-3; d_gene: NA; v_gene: TRBV28; CDR3aa: CASTAPRPSTDTQYF; CDR3nt: TGTGCCAGCACCGCCCCCCGGCCTAGCACAGATACGCAGTATTTT
abundance: NA; j_gene: TRBJ2-7; d_gene: NA; v_gene: TRBV19; CDR3aa: CASSIMTGTYEQYF; CDR3nt: TGTGCCAGTAGTATAATGACAGGTACCTACGAGCAGTACTTC
abundance: NA; j_gene: TRBJ1-5; d_gene: NA; v_gene: TRBV2; CDR3aa: CASSEFQGDQPQHF; CDR3nt: TGTGCCAGCAGTGAGTTTCAGGGCGATCAGCCCCAGCATTTT
abundance: NA; j_gene: TRBJ2-5; d_gene: NA; v_gene: TRBV11-3; CDR3aa: CASSLTSQETQYF; CDR3nt: TGTGCCAGCAGCTTGACTAGCCAAGAGACCCAGTACTTC
abundance: NA; j_gene: TRBJ2-1; d_gene: NA; v_gene: TRBV30; CDR3aa: CAWSVNPGSRGEQFF; CDR3nt: TGTGCCTGGAGTGTAAATCCGGGGAGCAGGGGTGAGCAGTTCTTC
abundance: NA; j_gene: TRBJ2-1; d_gene: NA; v_gene: TRBV7-9; CDR3aa: CASSLPGYYNEQFF; CDR3nt: TGTGCCAGCAGCTTACCCGGCTACTACAATGAGCAGTTCTTC
abundance: NA; j_gene: TRBJ2-2; d_gene: NA; v_gene: TRBV18; CDR3aa: CASSLRDTGELFF; CDR3nt: TGTGCCAGCTCACTTAGGGACACCGGGGAGCTGTTTTTT
abundance: NA; j_gene: TRBJ1-5; d_gene: NA; v_gene: TRBV27; CDR3aa: CASALGGDQPQHF; CDR3nt: TGTGCCAGCGCTTTGGGGGGAGACCAGCCCCAGCATTTT
abundance: NA; j_gene: TRBJ2-7; d_gene: NA; v_gene: TRBV28; CDR3aa: CASSSYIYEQYF; CDR3nt: TGTGCCAGCAGTTCGTACATCTACGAGCAGTACTTC
abundance: NA; j_gene: TRBJ1-3; d_gene: NA; v_gene: TRBV10-2; CDR3aa: CASSEWVTGNTIYF; CDR3nt: TGCGCCAGCAGTGAATGGGTAACTGGAAACACCATATATTTT
abundance: NA; j_gene: TRBJ1-1; d_gene: TRBD1; v_gene: TRBV19; CDR3aa: CASSLQGANTEAFF; CDR3nt: TGTGCCAGTAGCCTACAGGGGGCGAACACTGAAGCTTTCTTT
abundance: NA; j_gene: TRBJ1-5; d_gene: NA; v_gene: TRBV6-1; CDR3aa: CASTRLRGAGQPQHF; CDR3nt: TGTGCCAGCACCCGACTCCGGGGTGCCGGCCAGCCCCAGCATTTT
abundance: once; j_gene: TRBJ2-1; d_gene: TRBD1; v_gene: TRBV9; CDR3aa: CASSVAGTAYNEQFF; CDR3nt: TGTGCCAGCAGCGTAGCCGGGACAGCGTACAATGAGCAGTTCTTC
abundance: NA; j_gene: TRBJ2-2; d_gene: TRBD2; v_gene: TRBV4-3; CDR3aa: CASSQDSLAGYTGELFF; CDR3nt: TGCGCCAGCAGCCAAGACTCACTAGCGGGATACACCGGGGAGCTGTTTTTT
abundance: NA; j_gene: TRBJ2-3; d_gene: NA; v_gene: TRBV10-3; CDR3aa: CAISESRSDTQYF; CDR3nt: TGTGCCATCAGTGAGTCGAGGTCAGATACGCAGTATTTT
abundance: NA; j_gene: TRBJ2-5; d_gene: NA; v_gene: TRBV7-7; CDR3aa: CASSLSGGETQYF; CDR3nt: TGTGCTAGCAGCTTAAGTGGAGGGGAGACCCAGTACTTC
abundance: NA; j_gene: TRBJ2-2; d_gene: TRBD1; v_gene: TRBV7-6; CDR3aa: CASSLGQGKAGELFF; CDR3nt: TGTGCCAGCAGCCTAGGACAGGGGAAGGCCGGGGAGCTGTTTTTT
abundance: NA; j_gene: TRBJ2-5; d_gene: NA; v_gene: TRBV9; CDR3aa: CASTQGLAQETQYF; CDR3nt: TGTGCCAGCACCCAGGGCTTAGCACAAGAGACCCAGTACTTC
abundance: NA; j_gene: TRBJ2-5; d_gene: NA; v_gene: TRBV18; CDR3aa: CASSPGRAETQYF; CDR3nt: TGTGCCAGCTCACCCGGTCGCGCGGAGACCCAGTACTTC
abundance: NA; j_gene: TRBJ1-5; d_gene: NA; v_gene: TRBV18; CDR3aa: CASSPVRGGDQPQHF; CDR3nt: TGTGCCAGCTCACCCGTCCGGGGGGGGGATCAGCCCCAGCATTTT
abundance: NA; j_gene: TRBJ1-6; d_gene: TRBD1; v_gene: TRBV5-6; CDR3aa: CASSLGTGGSSYNSPLHF; CDR3nt: TGTGCCAGCAGCTTGGGGACAGGGGGGAGCTCCTATAATTCACCCCTCCACTTT
abundance: NA; j_gene: TRBJ2-1; d_gene: NA; v_gene: TRBV19; CDR3aa: CASSRDGVKGTGTVYNEQFF; CDR3nt: TGTGCCAGTAGTAGGGATGGGGTAAAGGGGACGGGGACGGTCTACAATGAGCAGTTCTTC
abundance: few; j_gene: TRBJ1-5; d_gene: TRBD1; v_gene: TRBV18; CDR3aa: CASSPRDSQNQPQHF; CDR3nt: TGTGCCAGCTCACCCCGGGACAGCCAGAATCAGCCCCAGCATTTT
abundance: once; j_gene: TRBJ2-7; d_gene: NA; v_gene: TRBV18; CDR3aa: CASSPLPGYEQYF; CDR3nt: TGTGCCAGCTCACCCCTTCCCGGTTACGAGCAGTACTTC
abundance: NA; j_gene: TRBJ1-3; d_gene: TRBD1; v_gene: TRBV9; CDR3aa: CASSVDGTVGNTIYF; CDR3nt: TGTGCCAGCAGCGTAGACGGGACAGTTGGAAACACCATATATTTT